This TCR beta chain comes out of a study of control samples from healthy donors and cancer patients. The germline CDR1 and CDR2 sequences are KGHDR and SFDVKD. Trimming took 2 bases from V and 4 from J; bases not matched to a gene: 6. The CDR3 extends over 15 amino acids. Generated by immunoSEQ multiplex PCR, the TCRdb table keeps only in-frame clones and is missing some. In the table there are around 100,000 clones, more than 90% of which are singletons. This clonotype originated in a human donor in good health. The donor label of this sample is uncertain. The chain links TRBV24-1 to TRBJ1-1, with TRBD1 matching 7 bases. Sequenced sample: blood. The CDR3 DNA sequence: TGTGCCACCAGTGATTCCAGGGGACAGTCCACTGAAGCTTTCTTT. Translating it yields CATSDSRGQSTEAFF.